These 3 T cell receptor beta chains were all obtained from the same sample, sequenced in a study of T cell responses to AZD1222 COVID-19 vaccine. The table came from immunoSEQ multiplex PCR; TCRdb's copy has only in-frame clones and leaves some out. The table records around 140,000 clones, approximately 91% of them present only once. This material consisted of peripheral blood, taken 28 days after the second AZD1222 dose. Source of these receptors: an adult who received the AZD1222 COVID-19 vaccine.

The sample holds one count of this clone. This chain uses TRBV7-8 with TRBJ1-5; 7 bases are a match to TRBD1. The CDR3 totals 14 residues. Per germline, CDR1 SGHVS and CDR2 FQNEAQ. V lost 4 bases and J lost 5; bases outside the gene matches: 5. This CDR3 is CASSSYRGDQPQHF. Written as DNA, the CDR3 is TGTGCCAGCAGCTCGTACAGGGGCGATCAGCCCCAGCATTTT.

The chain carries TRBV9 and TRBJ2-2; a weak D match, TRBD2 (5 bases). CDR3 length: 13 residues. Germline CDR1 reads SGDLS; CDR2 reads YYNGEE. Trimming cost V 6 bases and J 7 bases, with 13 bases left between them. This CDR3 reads CASKRRRYGELFF. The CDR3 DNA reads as TGTGCCAGCAAACGGAGGAGGTACGGGGAGCTGTTTTTT.

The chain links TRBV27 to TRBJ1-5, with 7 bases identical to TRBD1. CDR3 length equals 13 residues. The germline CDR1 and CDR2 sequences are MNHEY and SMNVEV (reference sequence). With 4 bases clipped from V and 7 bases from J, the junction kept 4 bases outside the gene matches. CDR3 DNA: TGTGCCAGCAGTTCGCAGGGGGGCCAGCCCCAGCATTTT. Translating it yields CASSSQGGQPQHF.